This entry lists 23 T cell receptor beta chains sequenced from one sample in a study of T cell repertoires in aging, cancer and after chemotherapy. Multiplex touch-down PCR with TRB-A/B primers amplified rearranged V-D-J TRB sequences. Each CDR3 protein is one row after TCRdb ran MiXCR on the multiplex PCR reads. This sample carries over a thousand distinct CDR3 sequences, about 46% of them seen once, and the ten largest clones take roughly a sixth. Amplification of TCR beta used genomic DNA extracted from peripheral blood. Sequencing was carried out using blood. Receptor source: a human donor with a blood cancer.

V usage is TRBV5-1 and J usage is TRBJ2-1; possibly TRBD2 for D (5 bases). The germline gives CDR1 SGHRS, CDR2 YFSETQ. The CDR3 is 15 residues long. Trimming removed 0 bases from V and 0 bases from J, with 7 bases in between. This CDR3 reads CASSLEAGSYNEQFF. For the CDR3, the DNA is TGCGCCAGCAGCTTGGAGGCGGGCTCCTACAATGAGCAGTTCTTC.

By its share, this clonotype is large. The chain uses TRBV19 and TRBJ1-5; TRBD1 matches 7 bases. The CDR3 is 13 amino acids. Germline assignment: CDR1 LNHDA and CDR2 SQIVND (reference sequence). The junction had 6 bases not matched to a gene; V was cut back by 7 bases and J by 6 bases. The CDR3 sequence is CASTDRVVQPQHF. CDR3 DNA sequence: TGTGCCAGTACCGACAGGGTGGTTCAGCCCCAGCATTTT.

Worth noting for this clonotype: A much larger clone lies one base from this, so it may be a read error. The chain couples TRBV12-3 or TRBV12-4 to TRBJ1-5; D unclear. The CDR3 has 13 residues. CDR3 region: CATKTAPHQPQNF. CDR3 nucleotides: TGTGCCACCAAGACCGCCCCCCATCAGCCCCAGAATTTT.

The chain recombines TRBV6-4 with TRBJ2-1; the match to TRBD1 covers 9 bases. Germline CDR1 and CDR2: MRHNA and SNTAGT. J was trimmed by 4 bases and V by 4 bases; bases with no gene match: 2. The CDR3 runs to 14 residues. CDR3 in DNA: TGTGCCAGCAGTGCCGGGACAGGGTACAATGAGCAGTTCTTC. Its translation is CASSAGTGYNEQFF.

This clonotype was found once. V is TRBV6-1 and J is TRBJ1-5; D call uncertain. V was cut by 9 bases and J by 2 bases, with 11 bases left in between. Per the germline V gene, CDR1 is MNHNS and CDR2 is SASEGT. The CDR3 is 13 amino acids. The CDR3 is CASGQDGNQPQHF. For the CDR3, the DNA is TGTGCCAGTGGGCAGGACGGCAATCAGCCCCAGCATTTT.

The genes are TRBV29-1 and TRBJ2-7; 9 bases map to TRBD1. The CDR3 has 13 residues. Per germline, CDR1 SQVTM and CDR2 ANQGSEA. Trimming took 6 bases from V and 5 from J; bases not matched to a gene: 8. CDR3: CSVWTGVVNEQYF. CDR3 nucleotides: TGCAGCGTCTGGACAGGGGTCGTCAACGAGCAGTACTTC.

This clonotype came up once. The rearrangement uses TRBV5-5 and TRBJ1-1; D is uncertain. Trimming took 0 bases from V and 7 from J, leaving 10 bases between them. The CDR3 extends over 13 amino acids. Per the germline V gene, CDR1 is SGHKS and CDR2 is YYEKEE (reference sequence). The CDR3 DNA is TGTGCCAGCAGCTTGGTGGCAGGCGATGAAGCTTTCTTT. This encodes CASSLVAGDEAFF. Drawing the rest from reference TRBV5-5 and TRBJ1-1, the complete variable domain is DAGVTQSPTHLIKTRGQQVTLRCSPISGHKSVSWYQQVLGQGPQFIFQYYEKEERGRGNFPDRFSARQFPNYSSELNVNALLLGDSALYLCASSLVAGDEAFFGQGTRLTVV.

By sample fraction, this clonotype is large (0.1 to 1%). The rearrangement uses TRBV18 and TRBJ2-3; 9 bases line up with TRBD1. The CDR3 loop spans 16 amino acids. Germline trimming cut 6 bases from V and 3 bases from J; bases unmatched to any gene: 10. Germline V gene data show CDR1 as KGHSH and CDR2 as LQKENI. The CDR3 loop reads CASSLGQGLGTDTQYF. The CDR3 region has the DNA TGTGCCAGCTCGCTCGGACAGGGGCTTGGAACAGATACGCAGTATTTT. Full variable domain (outside the CDR3, taken from reference TRBV18 and TRBJ2-3): NAGVMQNPRHLVRRRGQEARLRCSPMKGHSHVYWYRQLPEEGLKFMVYLQKENIIDESGMPKERFSAEFPKEGPSILRIQQVVRGDSAAYFCASSLGQGLGTDTQYFGPGTRLTVL.

The chain joins TRBV6-5 to TRBJ1-5; TRBD1 matches at 12 bases. Germline-derived CDR1 and CDR2 are MNHEY and SVGAGI. Losses at the gene ends were 7 bases for V and 6 bases for J; bases not matched to a gene: 10. This CDR3 region has 16 residues. CDR3 bases: TGTGCCAGCATTCCCCGGGGACAGGGGGCAACTCAGCCCCAGCATTTT. Translated: CASIPRGQGATQPQHF.

V usage is TRBV11-1 and J usage is TRBJ2-2, with a tentative D call TRBD2 (6 bases). Germline CDR1 is SGHAT and CDR2 is FQDESV (reference sequence). This CDR3 has 16 amino acids. The germline V and J ends were trimmed by 0 bases and 4 bases, with 12 bases remaining between them. The CDR3 reads CASSLAPGEITGELFF. CDR3 in DNA: TGTGCCAGCAGCTTAGCTCCGGGAGAGATCACCGGGGAGCTGTTTTTT. The variable domain in full, with the rest retrieved from reference TRBV11-1 and TRBJ2-2, is EAEVAQSPRYKITEKSQAVAFWCDPISGHATLYWYRQILGQGPELLVQFQDESVVDDSQLPKDRFSAERLKGVDSTLKIQPAELGDSAMYLCASSLAPGEITGELFFGEGSRLTVL.

CDR3 protein: CASSEQGLEETQYF. For the CDR3, the DNA is TGTGCCAGCAGTGAACAAGGGCTTGAAGAGACCCAGTACTTC. The J gene is TRBJ2-5, the V gene TRBV6-5; D remains ambiguous. The CDR3 spans 14 residues. Looked up from germline, CDR1 is MNHEY and CDR2 is SVGAGI. Trimming removed 5 bases at V and 3 bases at J, with 13 bases between.

The chain uses TRBV6-5 and TRBJ2-7; no reliable D call. The CDR3 contains 13 residues. V lost 4 bases to trimming and J lost 0 bases, with 7 bases between them. Germline V gene data show CDR1 as MNHEY and CDR2 as SVGAGI. The CDR3 DNA follows: TGTGCCAGCAGTTCCTCCCGCTCCTACGAGCAGTACTTC. It codes for CASSSSRSYEQYF.

By proportion, this clonotype is hyperexpanded. The chain is built from TRBV29-1 and TRBJ2-2; TRBD1 matches 10 bases. Germline CDR1 reads SQVTM; CDR2 reads ANQGSEA. The CDR3 consists of 14 residues. Unmatched junction bases numbered 5, after V lost 7 bases and J lost 3 bases. The DNA for the CDR3 is TGCAGCGGGCAGGGACAGGGGTACACCGGGGAGCTGTTTTTT. Its translation: CSGQGQGYTGELFF.

This clonotype is judged large. This chain joins TRBV19 and TRBJ1-5; possible D gene TRBD1, 5 bases. Trimming left V 4 bases short and J 6 bases short, with 16 bases between. Germline assignment: CDR1 LNHDA and CDR2 SQIVND (reference sequence). The CDR3 has 15 amino acids. Here the CDR3 DNA reads TGTGCCAGTAGTAGGGCGGACCGGGGGGTTCAGCCCCAGCATTTT. Translating gives CASSRADRGVQPQHF.

The V gene is TRBV30, the J gene TRBJ1-6; TRBD1 aligns across 7 bases. The J segment lost 5 bases and the V segment lost 1 base, leaving 2 bases of the junction unmatched. This CDR3 contains 14 residues. Germline lookup yields CDR1 GTSNPN and CDR2 SVGIG (reference sequence). The CDR3 region is CAWSAGTDNSPLHF. CDR3 bases: TGTGCCTGGAGTGCCGGGACAGATAATTCACCCCTCCACTTT.

V gene TRBV5-1 combines with J gene TRBJ2-2, with 7 bases that match TRBD2. Germline loops: CDR1 SGHRS, CDR2 YFSETQ. The J segment lost 5 bases and the V segment lost 0 bases, leaving 4 bases of the junction unmatched. The CDR3 sequence is 15 residues long. CDR3 DNA: TGCGCCAGCAGCTTGGACGGGCGGGAGACCGGGGAGCTGTTTTTT. This sequence encodes CASSLDGRETGELFF.

This chain uses TRBV12-3 or TRBV12-4 with TRBJ2-6, with TRBD1 matching 10 bases. The CDR3 covers 19 residues. Trimming cost V 3 bases and J 0 bases; bases outside gene matches: 8. The CDR3 loop is CASSFLGTGAFSGANVLTF. The CDR3, as DNA: TGTGCCAGCAGTTTTCTCGGGACAGGGGCATTCTCTGGGGCCAACGTCCTGACTTTC.

The CDR3 here is CASRPSGSADTQYF. In DNA form, the CDR3 reads TGTGCCAGTAGGCCTAGCGGGAGTGCAGATACGCAGTATTTT. The chain recombines TRBV19 with TRBJ2-3; TRBD2 aligns across 10 bases. Per germline, CDR1 LNHDA and CDR2 SQIVND (reference sequence). V trimming: 6 bases; J trimming: 4 bases; junction bases outside the gene matches: 4. This CDR3 is built from 14 residues.

This clonotype is labeled large. V gene TRBV19 combines with J gene TRBJ1-4; the D gene is possibly TRBD1 (5 bases). Trimming shortened V by 7 bases and J by 1 base, and 19 bases separated the two germline ends. CDR1 and CDR2 from the germline V gene are LNHDA and SQIVND (reference sequence). The CDR3 runs 17 residues. The CDR3 DNA is TGTGCCAGTACCCAATGGCTTGGGACGGGAACTAATGAAAAACTGTTTTTT. This translates into CASTQWLGTGTNEKLFF. Variable domain in full (rest from reference TRBV19 and TRBJ1-4): DGGITQSPKYLFRKEGQNVTLSCEQNLNHDAMYWYRQDPGQGLRLIYYSQIVNDFQKGDIAEGYSVSREKKESFPLTVTSAQKNPTAFYLCASTQWLGTGTNEKLFFGSGTQLSVL.

By its share, this clonotype is medium-sized (0.01 to 0.1%). The rearrangement links TRBV5-4 to TRBJ2-5; TRBD2 matches at 9 bases. Per the germline V gene, CDR1 is SGHNT and CDR2 is YYREEE (reference sequence). V was clipped by 0 bases and J by 1 base; unmatched bases: 16. CDR3 size: 20 residues. CDR3 residues: CASSLAGPRLAEKFQETQYF. CDR3 nucleotide sequence: TGTGCCAGCAGCTTGGCCGGGCCGCGACTAGCGGAGAAGTTCCAAGAGACCCAGTACTTC.

This clonotype is labeled medium-sized. The gene calls are TRBV14 and TRBJ1-4; D is unclear. Trimming pared 1 base from V and 5 bases from J, leaving 11 bases between. Per germline, CDR1 SGHDN and CDR2 FVKESK. The CDR3 has 15 residues. CDR3 DNA sequence: TGTGCCAGCAGCCAAGGACTGACTCCGAATGAAAAACTGTTTTTT. Amino acid sequence: CASSQGLTPNEKLFF.

The chain recombines TRBV19 with TRBJ1-5; D remains ambiguous. The ends were cut back, 1 base at V and 4 bases at J, with 11 bases in the middle. The CDR3 spans 15 residues. Germline values: CDR1 LNHDA, CDR2 SQIVND (reference sequence). The CDR3 region has the DNA TGTGCCAGTAGTATAGTACCGACACTTAATCAGCCCCAGCATTTT. This sequence encodes CASSIVPTLNQPQHF. The whole variable domain, filled in from reference TRBV19 and TRBJ1-5, reads DGGITQSPKYLFRKEGQNVTLSCEQNLNHDAMYWYRQDPGQGLRLIYYSQIVNDFQKGDIAEGYSVSREKKESFPLTVTSAQKNPTAFYLCASSIVPTLNQPQHFGDGTRLSIL.

The rearrangement uses TRBV5-8 and TRBJ1-5; 7 bases are a match to TRBD1. Germline CDR1 SGHTS, CDR2 YDEGEE. The trim removed 1 base at V and 5 bases at J, leaving 3 bases unmatched. CDR3 length: 14 amino acids. Here the CDR3 DNA reads TGTGCCAGCAGCTTGATAACAGGGGATCAGCCCCAGCATTTT. Encoded protein: CASSLITGDQPQHF.